This entry describes one T cell receptor (beta chain). Antigen: not known. This entry comes from a study of CD8 T cells in Susac syndrome. Sequencing of TCR beta was performed on blood CD8+ and CD4+ T cells. The recently defined diagnostic criteria for definite or probable disease were met by the Susac syndrome patients. TEMRA cells were FACS-enriched, with CD8+ and CD4+ T cells isolated negatively. Study conclusions and caveats: The Susac syndrome CD4+ T cell repertoires displayed no clonal expansion.

It was with random hexamers that roughly 0.5 to 1 ug RNA was reverse transcribed. TCRdb analysed the immunoSEQ multiplex PCR reads with MiXCR anew, one entry per CDR3 protein. Found here are fewer than 200,000 distinct CDR3 sequences, roughly 90% of them singletons; the top ten hold around 0.1%. This sequence originates from a human donor with Susac syndrome. Material: CD4+ T cells from PBMCs.

CDR3 protein: CASSVTGVREKLFF. CDR3 DNA sequence: TGTGCCAGCAGTGTCACGGGGGTTCGGGAAAAACTGTTTTTT. The rearrangement joins TRBV28 to TRBJ1-4; a possible D gene is TRBD1 (5 bases). The length of the CDR3 is 14 residues. CDR1 and CDR2 from the germline V gene are MDHEN and SYDVKM. V lost 5 bases, J lost 8 bases, and 15 bases lay in between.